This T cell receptor (beta chain) was sequenced for a study of technical replicates of blood from a few donors. The CDR3 totals 15 residues. In germline, CDR1 is MNHNS, CDR2 SASEGT. V was pared by 5 bases and J by 4 bases, with 10 bases of the junction left unmatched. The data were produced by immunoSEQ multiplex PCR, yet TCRdb's version contains in-frame clones alone and is incomplete. The sample includes tens of thousands of clones, more than 95% of them seen just once. Sequencing used T cells isolated from PBMCs. The chain recombines TRBV6-1 with TRBJ1-2, with TRBD1 matching over 7 bases. This TCR came from a human donor in good health. The CDR3 DNA is TGTGCCAGCAGTACAGGACAGGAATCGAGCTATGGCTACACCTTC. Its translation is CASSTGQESSYGYTF.